Following are 2 T cell receptor beta chains from one sample sequenced in a study of T-cell reconstitution after alpha-beta-depleted transplantation in children (dated by TCRdb to the mid-2010s). Receptors were amplified or captured by PCR. These reads were obtained on an Illumina HiSeq 2500. To normalize quantification of the TCRbeta repertoire, the TCR libraries were built with molecular barcoding that relied on unique molecular identifiers. TCRdb applied fastp at Q25 and MiXCR to the public reads, then kept only in-frame beta chains. All rows with the same CDR3 protein become a single entry with the most common DNA and genes. This sample has about 500,000 distinct CDR3 sequences in its table, and about 31% of those were observed once. Under 3% of the sample rests with the top ten. The specimen was PBMCs from the stem cell graft donor, collected from the stem cell graft. The receptors were sampled from a human donor who donated a stem cell graft to a child with aplastic anemia.

This clonotype occurred many times. J is TRBJ1-2 and V is TRBV27; 9 bases fit TRBD1. Germline V gene sequence: CDR1 MNHEY, CDR2 SMNVEV (reference sequence). V dropped 4 bases and J dropped 8; count of bases not matched to a gene: 2. The CDR3 is 12 amino acids. The CDR3 here is CASSSTGGGYTF. CDR3 in DNA: TGTGCCAGCAGTTCCACAGGGGGCGGCTACACCTTC.

The rearrangement joins TRBV7-2 to TRBJ2-7, with a possible D match to TRBD2 (5 bases). CDR3 length equals 16 residues. The germline V and J ends were trimmed by 5 bases and 3 bases, with 20 bases remaining between them. CDR1 SGHTA and CDR2 FQGNSA come from the germline V gene. The CDR3 region is CASSLDYKGANYEQYF. CDR3 bases: TGTGCCAGCAGCCTCGACTACAAGGGAGCGAACTACGAGCAGTACTTC.